The T cell receptor beta chain described here comes from a study of identical twins. The CDR3 is 17 amino acids. Germline CDR1 is MNHEY and CDR2 is SVGEGT. The V end was cut by 7 bases, the J end by 0 bases, with 19 bases between. TCRdb passed the 5' RACE reads through MiXCR, listing each CDR3 protein once. Of a few hundred thousand distinct CDR3 sequences detected, around 8% appear once; the ten largest clones hold 2.5% to 3.5%. Another study also made use of these data, one on yellow fever vaccine responses in identical twins.

This clonotype was sampled from a woman younger than 35 in good health. The sample comprised CD8+ T cells sorted from blood. This chain connects TRBV6-2 or TRBV6-3 to TRBJ1-5, with D possibly matching TRBD1 (5 bases). The CDR3 nucleotides read TGTGCCAGCAAATCGCGGGGGGAAGCCTATAGCAATCAGCCCCAGCATTTT. This encodes CASKSRGEAYSNQPQHF.